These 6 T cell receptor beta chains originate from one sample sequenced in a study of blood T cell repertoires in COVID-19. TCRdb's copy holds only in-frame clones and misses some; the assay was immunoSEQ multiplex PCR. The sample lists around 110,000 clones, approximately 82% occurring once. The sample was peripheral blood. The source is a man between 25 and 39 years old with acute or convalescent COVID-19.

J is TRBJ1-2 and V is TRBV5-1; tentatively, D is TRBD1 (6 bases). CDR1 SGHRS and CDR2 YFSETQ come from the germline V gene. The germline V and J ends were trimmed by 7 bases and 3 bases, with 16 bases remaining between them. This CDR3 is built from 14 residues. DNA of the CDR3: TGCGCCAGCTCCCAAGTAGGGGGAGACTATGGCTACACCTTC. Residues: CASSQVGGDYGYTF.

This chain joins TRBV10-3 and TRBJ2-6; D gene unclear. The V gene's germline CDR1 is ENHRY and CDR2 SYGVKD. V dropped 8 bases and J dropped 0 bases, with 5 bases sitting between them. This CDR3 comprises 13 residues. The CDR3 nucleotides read TGTGCCATCTTGGCCTCTGGGGCCAACGTCCTGACTTTC. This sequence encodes CAILASGANVLTF.

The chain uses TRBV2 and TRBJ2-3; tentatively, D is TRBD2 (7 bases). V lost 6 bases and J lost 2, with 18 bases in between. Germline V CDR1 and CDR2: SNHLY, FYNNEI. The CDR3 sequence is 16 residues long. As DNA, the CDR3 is TGTGCCAGCAGGCGAGGGGGAGCGGGGTTCACAGATACGCAGTATTTT. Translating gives CASRRGGAGFTDTQYF.

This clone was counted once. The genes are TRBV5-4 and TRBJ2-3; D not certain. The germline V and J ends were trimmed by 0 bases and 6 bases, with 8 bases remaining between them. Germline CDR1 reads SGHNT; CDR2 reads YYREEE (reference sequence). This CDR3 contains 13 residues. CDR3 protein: CASSLAGSDTQYF. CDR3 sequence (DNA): TGTGCCAGCAGCTTGGCCGGGTCGGATACGCAGTATTTT.

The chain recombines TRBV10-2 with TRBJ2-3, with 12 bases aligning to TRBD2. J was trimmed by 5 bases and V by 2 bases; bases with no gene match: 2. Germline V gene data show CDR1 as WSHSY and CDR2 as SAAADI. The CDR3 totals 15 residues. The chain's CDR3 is CASSEASGRGDTQYF. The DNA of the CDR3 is TGCGCCAGCAGTGAGGCTAGCGGGAGGGGAGATACGCAGTATTTT.

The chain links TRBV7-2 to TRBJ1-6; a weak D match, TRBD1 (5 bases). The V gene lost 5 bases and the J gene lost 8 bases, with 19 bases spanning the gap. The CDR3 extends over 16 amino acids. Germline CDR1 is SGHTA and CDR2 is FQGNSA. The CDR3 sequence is CASSPRDSTTYSPLHF. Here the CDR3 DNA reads TGTGCCAGCAGCCCCCGGGACTCCACCACATATTCACCCCTCCACTTT.